A single sample is the source of the 26 T cell receptor beta chains below, sequenced in a study of patients and donors after allogeneic stem cell transplantation (dated by TCRdb to the early 2020s). The library came from RT-PCR. Sequencing was carried out with a NextSeq 550. TCRdb trimmed the raw reads at Q25, called clones with MiXCR and kept productive beta chains. Every distinct CDR3 protein forms one entry, paired with its most common genes and DNA. This sample holds around 160,000 distinct CDR3 sequences; about 29% were observed only once. Roughly 3.2% of the sample lies in the top ten. Material: blood, either unsorted or a sorted T cell fraction (not recorded which). All receptors come from a human donor who was either an allogeneic HSCT recipient or a stem cell or donor lymphocyte infusion donor (not recorded which). It is not recorded whose cells these are; they may come from a transplant donor.

This clonotype was seen many times. The chain joins TRBV5-1 to TRBJ1-1; 8 bases agree with TRBD1. This CDR3 region has 14 residues. Germline V CDR1 and CDR2: SGHRS, YFSETQ. Losses at the gene ends were 1 base for V and 3 bases for J; bases not matched to a gene: 2. CDR3: CASSLQGAYTEAFF. In DNA form, the CDR3 reads TGCGCCAGCAGCTTGCAGGGGGCGTACACTGAAGCTTTCTTT.

The chain has TRBV27 and TRBJ2-7, with TRBD2 identical over 7 bases. Per germline, CDR1 MNHEY and CDR2 SMNVEV (reference sequence). This CDR3 comprises 11 residues. With 8 bases clipped from V and 3 bases from J, the junction kept 1 base outside the gene matches. The CDR3 nucleotides are TGTGCCAGCGCTAGCGGCTACGAGCAGTACTTC. This codes for CASASGYEQYF.

The V gene is TRBV15, the J gene TRBJ2-4; no clear D gene. Per the germline V gene, CDR1 is LNHNV and CDR2 is YYDKDF (reference sequence). The CDR3 loop spans 15 amino acids. V dropped 2 bases and J dropped 2 bases, with 10 bases sitting between them. This CDR3 reads CATSRMGLSKNIQYF. CDR3 nucleotide sequence: TGTGCCACCAGCAGAATGGGGTTATCCAAAAACATTCAGTACTTC.

The chain links TRBV3-1 to TRBJ1-2; D is possibly TRBD1 (6 bases). The germline CDR1 and CDR2 sequences are LGHDT and YNNKEL (reference sequence). The CDR3 runs to 15 residues. With 2 bases removed from V and 4 bases from J, the gap between germline ends came to 14 bases. CDR3: CASSQRFTGLYGYTF. For the CDR3, the DNA is TGTGCCAGCAGCCAAAGGTTCACAGGGCTCTATGGCTACACCTTC.

The V gene is TRBV4-1, the J gene TRBJ2-7; 8 bases agree with TRBD2. J lost 5 bases, V lost 1 base, and 13 bases had no gene match. The CDR3 contains 17 residues. Germline-derived CDR1 and CDR2 are MGHRA and YSYEKL. The CDR3 protein is CASSQAVGTYSGNEQYF. The CDR3 DNA is TGCGCCAGCAGCCAAGCCGTCGGGACTTATAGCGGGAACGAGCAGTACTTC.

The table lists this clonotype with a few counts. The chain has TRBV10-3 and TRBJ2-1; TRBD2 matches 12 bases. The CDR3 length is 16 residues. Germline-derived CDR1 and CDR2 are ENHRY and SYGVKD. The junction had 8 bases not matched to a gene; V was cut back by 4 bases and J by 7 bases. CDR3 nucleotide sequence: TGTGCCATCAGTGGCGCACTAGCGGGAGGTCCAAATGAGCAGTTCTTC. It encodes CAISGALAGGPNEQFF.

Here the CDR3 DNA reads TGTGCCAGCAGTTACGGCGGGAGGGGAACCGGGGAGCTGTTTTTT. This encodes CASSYGGRGTGELFF. The rearrangement links TRBV6-5 to TRBJ2-2, with 9 bases matching TRBD2. Germline values: CDR1 MNHEY, CDR2 SVGAGI. The CDR3 contains 15 residues. V lost 2 bases to trimming and J lost 5 bases; unmatched junction nucleotides: 3.

The chain couples TRBV27 to TRBJ2-7; possible D gene TRBD2, 6 bases. The germline V gene has CDR1 MNHEY and CDR2 SMNVEV (reference sequence). V shed 3 bases and J shed 3 bases, with 12 bases lying between them. CDR3 length: 14 residues. The CDR3 DNA reads as TGTGCCAGCAGTTTTCTAGCGACACTCTACGAGCAGTACTTC. Translated: CASSFLATLYEQYF.

This rearrangement joins TRBV24-1 to TRBJ2-7; 10 nucleotides line up with TRBD1. The CDR3 has 15 residues. J was trimmed by 2 bases and V by 4 bases; bases with no gene match: 4. Germline loops: CDR1 KGHDR, CDR2 SFDVKD. CDR3 protein: CATSDPGQGAYEQYF. The CDR3 DNA is TGTGCCACCAGTGACCCCGGACAGGGGGCCTACGAGCAGTACTTC.

The CDR3 loop is CSATTGTYEQYF. CDR3 DNA: TGCAGCGCGACGACAGGAACCTACGAGCAGTACTTC. The rearrangement joins TRBV29-1 to TRBJ2-7; D is perhaps TRBD1 (6 bases). Trimming removed 7 bases from V and 2 bases from J, with 12 bases in between. This CDR3 has 12 amino acids. Germline-derived CDR1 and CDR2 are SQVTM and ANQGSEA.

V and J are TRBV24-1 and TRBJ1-5; unclear D gene. The CDR3 is 15 residues long. Germline CDR1 and CDR2: KGHDR and SFDVKD. Between the trimmed V and J ends, which lost 3 bases and 1 base, there was a span of 9 bases. The CDR3 nucleotides read TGTGCCACCAGTGATGGCAGGTGGAGCAATCAGCCCCAGCATTTT. This gives the protein CATSDGRWSNQPQHF.

This clonotype was seen only a few times. The chain employs TRBV29-1 and TRBJ2-7, with 8 bases identical to TRBD2. Germline loops: CDR1 SQVTM, CDR2 ANQGSEA. The trim removed 6 bases at V and 0 bases at J, leaving 7 bases unmatched. The CDR3 covers 14 residues. The CDR3 loop reads CSVDLSGSSYEQYF. CDR3 DNA: TGCAGCGTCGACCTGAGCGGGAGCTCCTACGAGCAGTACTTC.

This rearrangement joins TRBV4-3 to TRBJ1-3, with a weak D call TRBD1 (6 bases). The V gene's germline CDR1 is LGHNA and CDR2 YSLEER. The CDR3 is made up of 13 amino acids. Trimming cost V 4 bases and J 4 bases, with 8 bases left between them. The CDR3 nucleotides read TGCGCCAGCAGCCCAAGGGGGGGAAACACCATATATTTT. It encodes CASSPRGGNTIYF.

This clonotype was counted only a few times. This chain joins TRBV27 and TRBJ1-3, with unresolved D. Trimming pared 4 bases from V and 0 bases from J, leaving 7 bases between. The CDR3 runs 14 residues. CDR1 and CDR2 (germline): MNHEY, SMNVEV (reference sequence). CDR3 sequence reads: CASSWSSSGNTIYF. CDR3 bases: TGTGCCAGCAGTTGGAGTAGCTCTGGAAACACCATATATTTT.

This clonotype showed up just a few times. J is TRBJ1-3 and V is TRBV12-3 or TRBV12-4; weak D call: TRBD1 (6 bases). This CDR3 has 15 residues. The V end was cut by 3 bases, the J end by 3 bases, with 12 bases between. The CDR3 region is CASSFWGLSGNTIYF. The CDR3, as DNA: TGTGCCAGCAGTTTCTGGGGGCTCAGTGGAAACACCATATATTTT.

The chain couples TRBV4-2 to TRBJ2-7; the D gene is possibly TRBD1 (6 bases). This CDR3 has 15 amino acids. V was shortened by 3 bases and J by 1 base, with 13 bases between the two germline ends. The germline gives CDR1 LGHNA, CDR2 YNFKEQ. As DNA, the CDR3 is TGTGCCAGCAGCCAGGCCGCGACAGGATCCTACGAGCAGTACTTC. It yields the protein CASSQAATGSYEQYF.

The chain couples TRBV20-1 to TRBJ1-1, with D maybe TRBD1 (6 bases). Trimming cost V 5 bases and J 1 base, with 11 bases left between them. The CDR3 is made up of 13 amino acids. Germline loops: CDR1 DFQATT, CDR2 SNEGSKA (reference sequence). The CDR3 DNA reads TGCAGTGCTCGGGACACATGGAACACTGAAGCTTTCTTT. Translated, it gives CSARDTWNTEAFF.

The chain links TRBV4-2 to TRBJ1-1; 9 bases map to TRBD1. The junction had 8 bases not matched to a gene; V was cut back by 0 bases and J by 6 bases. There are 16 residues in the CDR3. Germline-derived CDR1 and CDR2 are LGHNA and YNFKEQ. CDR3 amino acids: CASSQDQGTGLSEAFF. DNA for the CDR3: TGTGCCAGCAGCCAAGATCAGGGGACAGGGTTGTCTGAAGCTTTCTTT.

This rearrangement joins TRBV27 to TRBJ1-5; D is unclear. The CDR3 loop spans 14 amino acids. Trimming shortened V by 5 bases and J by 6 bases, and 14 bases separated the two germline ends. Germline CDR1 reads MNHEY; CDR2 reads SMNVEV (reference sequence). CDR3 in amino acids: CASSRPGSGQPQHF. DNA for the CDR3: TGTGCCAGCAGTCGGCCGGGTTCCGGTCAGCCCCAGCATTTT.

This clonotype was counted between two and nine times. The V call is TRBV6-5, the J call TRBJ2-7; 10 positions agree with TRBD2. Germline V gene lookup returns CDR1 MNHEY and CDR2 SVGAGI. Losses at the gene ends were 5 bases for V and 2 bases for J; bases not matched to a gene: 3. The CDR3 is 14 residues long. The CDR3 DNA reads TGTGCCAGCAGTCGGACTAGCGGAACCTACGAGCAGTACTTC. Amino acids: CASSRTSGTYEQYF.

This rearrangement joins TRBV10-3 to TRBJ1-1, with D unresolved. V dropped 4 bases and J dropped 4 bases, with 7 bases sitting between them. The V gene's germline CDR1 is ENHRY and CDR2 SYGVKD. This CDR3 contains 12 residues. The CDR3: CAISGWGTEAFF. The CDR3 nucleotides read TGTGCCATCAGTGGTTGGGGCACTGAAGCTTTCTTT.

This chain connects TRBV7-2 to TRBJ1-5, with D unresolved. The V end was cut by 1 base, the J end by 0 bases, with 7 bases between. This CDR3 spans 15 amino acids. CDR1 SGHTA and CDR2 FQGNSA come from the germline V gene. The CDR3 DNA reads as TGTGCCAGCAGCTTAGGCCTATATAGCAATCAGCCCCAGCATTTT. This codes for CASSLGLYSNQPQHF.

This clonotype was observed a few times. The V call is TRBV29-1, the J call TRBJ2-5, with 7 nucleotides matching TRBD1. The V and J ends lost 3 bases and 5 bases, in that order; junction bases with no gene match: 9. The CDR3 is made up of 14 amino acids. Germline-derived CDR1 and CDR2 are SQVTM and ANQGSEA. The CDR3 reads CSVEKGGAGETQYF. CDR3 in DNA: TGCAGCGTTGAGAAAGGGGGCGCAGGGGAGACCCAGTACTTC.

The table lists this clonotype with a few counts. This chain links TRBV4-3 with TRBJ2-7, with D possibly matching TRBD2 (6 bases). The V and J ends lost 1 base and 0 bases respectively, with 10 bases between them. The length of the CDR3 is 15 residues. The V gene's germline CDR1 is LGHNA and CDR2 YSLEER. CDR3 residues: CASSQGSSASYEQYF. The CDR3 coding sequence is TGCGCCAGCAGCCAAGGCTCTAGCGCCTCCTACGAGCAGTACTTC.

This clonotype has a handful of counts. This rearrangement joins TRBV11-2 to TRBJ1-5; TRBD1 might be the D (6 bases). The CDR3 consists of 16 residues. The V and J ends lost 5 bases and 0 bases respectively, with 14 bases between them. Per germline, CDR1 SGHAT and CDR2 FQNNGV. The CDR3 sequence is CASSQGGVYSNQPQHF. As DNA, the CDR3 is TGTGCCAGCAGCCAAGGGGGGGTTTATAGCAATCAGCCCCAGCATTTT.

This chain joins TRBV5-1 and TRBJ2-5; D gene unclear. V dropped 3 bases and J dropped 5 bases, with 17 bases sitting between them. In germline, CDR1 is SGHRS, CDR2 YFSETQ. The CDR3 loop spans 15 amino acids. CDR3 sequence reads: CASSSGRSYGETQYF. The DNA of the CDR3 is TGCGCCAGCAGCTCTGGTAGATCATATGGGGAGACCCAGTACTTC.